This T cell receptor (beta chain) appears in the sequencing data of a study of brain T cells in children with intractable seizures. TCRdb's copy holds only in-frame clones and misses some; the assay was immunoSEQ multiplex PCR. This table has about 80,000 clones, under 95% appearing once. Germline-derived CDR1 and CDR2 are MNHNY and SVGAGI (reference sequence). Germline trimming cut 6 bases from V and 2 bases from J; bases unmatched to any gene: 6. The CDR3 consists of 16 residues. Surgery cases with the highest brain T cell transcript signatures were chosen for sequencing. The sequences come from peripheral blood, collected at surgery. V gene TRBV6-6 combines with J gene TRBJ2-2; 10 nucleotides agree with TRBD2. The receptor comes from a girl aged 2 to 9 with Rasmussen encephalitis and intractable seizures. The CDR3 coding sequence is TGTGCCAGCAGCGTACTAGCGGGACTCAACACCGGGGAGCTGTTTTTT. Translating it yields CASSVLAGLNTGELFF.